The 9 T cell receptor beta chains presented below share a single source sample, sequenced in a study of spatial heterogeneity in lung cancer. Time point indicated: sample taken at primary tumor resection. The antigens for these receptors are not known. General study results and limits: Higher tumor mutation counts went along with higher counts of expanded intratumoral alpha and beta TCRs.

Using its own MiXCR run on the 5' RACE reads, TCRdb lists one record per CDR3 protein. In the table there are 20,000 to 25,000 distinct CDR3 sequences, about 4.5% of which are singletons. This sample comprised lung tumor tissue, obtained at surgery. The receptors come from a male donor with early-stage non-small cell lung cancer.

This clonotype occurred many times. The DNA of the CDR3 is TGTGCCAGCAGCTTCGGGGGTTTCGACGAGCAGTACTTC. It codes for CASSFGGFDEQYF. The chain has TRBV11-2 and TRBJ2-7; D is possibly TRBD2 (6 bases). This CDR3 region has 13 residues. Germline V gives CDR1 SGHAT, CDR2 FQNNGV. V lost 3 bases and J lost 5, with 11 bases in between.

This clonotype was detected many times. The chain is built from TRBV5-1 and TRBJ2-3, with D possibly being TRBD2 (5 bases). From germline, CDR1 is SGHRS and CDR2 YFSETQ. The CDR3 sequence is 14 residues long. V was cut by 5 bases and J by 0 bases, with 10 bases left in between. The CDR3 DNA follows: TGCGCCAGCAGGAGAGCGGTTAGCACAGATACGCAGTATTTT. It yields the protein CASRRAVSTDTQYF. The full variable domain, its missing parts supplied by reference TRBV5-1 and TRBJ2-3, is KAGVTQTPRYLIKTRGQQVTLSCSPISGHRSVSWYQQTPGQGLQFLFEYFSETQRNKGNFPGRFSGRQFSNSRSEMNVSTLELGDSALYLCASRRAVSTDTQYFGPGTRLTVL.

The table lists this clonotype with many counts. V usage is TRBV20-1 and J usage is TRBJ2-5, with 8 bases matching TRBD1. Germline CDR1 is DFQATT and CDR2 is SNEGSKA (reference sequence). V lost 6 bases, J lost 0 bases, and 6 bases stayed unmatched. The CDR3 is 14 residues long. CDR3 in DNA: TGCAGTGCACACAGGGGGGAGTACCAAGAGACCCAGTACTTC. Translating gives CSAHRGEYQETQYF.

This clonotype was seen ten or more times. V is TRBV28 and J is TRBJ2-7, with D maybe TRBD1 (6 bases). CDR3 size: 13 residues. Deletions cut 6 bases from V and 3 bases from J, with 12 bases between. Germline CDR1 reads MDHEN; CDR2 reads SYDVKM. The CDR3 reads CASRGAGIYEQYF. The CDR3 coding sequence is TGTGCCAGCAGGGGGGCAGGAATCTACGAGCAGTACTTC. The full variable domain, its missing parts supplied by reference TRBV28 and TRBJ2-7, is DVKVTQSSRYLVKRTGEKVFLECVQDMDHENMFWYRQDPGLGLRLIYFSYDVKMKEKGDIPEGYSVSREKKERFSLILESASTNQTSMYLCASRGAGIYEQYFGPGTRLTVT.

The table lists this clonotype with many counts. This sequence joins TRBV4-3 and TRBJ2-7, with 7 bases fitting TRBD1. This CDR3 has 13 amino acids. J was trimmed by 2 bases and V by 4 bases; bases with no gene match: 2. The germline CDR1 and CDR2 sequences are LGHNA and YSLEER. CDR3 protein: CASSRTGAYEQYF. CDR3 coding DNA: TGCGCCAGCAGCCGCACAGGGGCCTACGAGCAGTACTTC.

This clonotype was seen more than once but under ten times. The V and J genes are TRBV5-6 and TRBJ2-7; TRBD1 agrees at 8 bases. Germline CDR1 SGHDT, CDR2 YYEEEE. The CDR3 is made up of 15 amino acids. The junction had 12 bases not matched to a gene; V was cut back by 7 bases and J by 3 bases. CDR3: CASRRMGTGSYEQYF. The CDR3 region has the DNA TGTGCCAGCCGAAGAATGGGGACAGGCAGCTACGAGCAGTACTTC.

This clonotype has ten or more counts. V usage is TRBV28 and J usage is TRBJ2-7; 7 nucleotides line up with TRBD1. V trimming: 0 bases; J trimming: 6 bases; junction bases outside the gene matches: 2. Germline assignment: CDR1 MDHEN and CDR2 SYDVKM. The CDR3 loop spans 13 amino acids. The CDR3 sequence is CASSLWTGFEQYF. The CDR3 nucleotides are TGTGCCAGCAGTTTATGGACAGGGTTCGAGCAGTACTTC.

The chain carries TRBV3-1 and TRBJ2-7, with 7 bases fitting TRBD1. J lost 1 base, V lost 2 bases, and 2 bases had no gene match. The CDR3 runs to 14 residues. CDR1 and CDR2 from the germline V gene are LGHDT and YNNKEL (reference sequence). Here the CDR3 reads CASSQRQGSYEQYF. The CDR3 nucleotides read TGTGCCAGCAGCCAAAGACAGGGATCCTACGAGCAGTACTTC.

At least ten counts were recorded for this clonotype. The chain carries TRBV7-2 and TRBJ2-4; D not certain. Trimming cost V 1 base and J 5 bases, with 0 bases left between them. The germline V gene has CDR1 SGHTA and CDR2 FQGNSA. CDR3 length: 11 residues. CDR3 nucleotides: TGTGCCAGCAGCTTAGAAAACATTCAGTACTTC. Translated: CASSLENIQYF.